This T cell receptor beta chain was documented in a study of spatial heterogeneity in lung cancer. Overall study results and limits: At tumor resection, ubiquitous expanded TCRs were detected in blood more often than later.

TCRdb processed the 5' RACE reads anew with MiXCR; each CDR3 protein has one entry. The sample has 110,000 or so distinct CDR3 sequences; 10% to 11% are singletons. The CDR3 loop spans 13 amino acids. The V end lost 3 bases, the J end lost 4 bases, and 9 bases lay between the germline ends. Germline values: CDR1 LGHDT, CDR2 YNNKEL (reference sequence). Indicated time point: blood at routine non-recurrence follow-up after resection. In the case of this clonotype: Its specificity is not known.

This clonotype was obtained from a female donor with early-stage non-small cell lung cancer. V usage is TRBV3-1 and J usage is TRBJ1-1, with D unclear. Sequencing used PBMCs, obtained at follow-up. The CDR3 nucleotides are TGTGCCAGCAGCCACGGGGAACGCACTGAAGCTTTCTTT. It translates to CASSHGERTEAFF.